The entry below describes one TCR beta chain. Germline CDR1 MNHEY, CDR2 SMNVEV (reference sequence). Trimming at V came to 4 bases and at J to 7 bases, leaving 7 bases not matched to a gene. CDR3 length equals 14 residues. Sequenced by immunoSEQ multiplex PCR; TCRdb stores in-frame clones only, minus some. This repertoire shows under 200,000 clones, roughly 89% found once; its top ten account for about 1.4%. This entry comes from a study of control samples from healthy donors and cancer patients. The sequenced material came from blood. This TCR came from a woman in her twenties or thirties in good health. This rearrangement joins TRBV27 to TRBJ2-1; 7 bases are shared with TRBD2. This chain's CDR3 is CASSYGGGRNEQFF. The CDR3 nucleotides are TGTGCCAGCAGTTATGGGGGAGGGCGGAATGAGCAGTTCTTC.